This T cell receptor (beta chain) emerged from a study of tumor and adjacent non-tumor tissue in lung cancer. General observations from the study: Significantly higher TCR diversity was found in tumor than normal lung.

About this clonotype itself: Antigen specificity is unknown. Germline and junction disagree at one end, which may indicate a read error.

Germline V gives CDR1 SGHAT, CDR2 FQNNGV. The CDR3 spans 14 residues. Three rounds of nested PCR, following a modified ARM-PCR protocol, produced the TCRbeta library. TCRdb used MiXCR to reprocess the multiplex PCR reads, holding one entry per CDR3 protein. The sample shows roughly 75,000 distinct CDR3 sequences, around 80% of them seen only once. No cell sorting was done before RNA was extracted from the tissue. The normal lung tissue was taken more than 3 cm from the tumor edge. The chain couples TRBV11-2 to TRBJ2-5; D is unresolved. The receptor was derived from a man aged 55 to 70 with non-small cell lung cancer. Sequenced input: distant non-tumor lung tissue. CDR3: CASSSGRILETQHF. The CDR3 coding sequence is TGTGCCAGCAGCTCCGGACGGATTCTGGAGACCCAGCACTTC.